This TCR beta chain is drawn from a study of cytomegalovirus exposure and HLA in healthy donors. The study, taken as a whole, reports: Because they were indistinguishable, some V segments, including TRBV6-2 and TRBV6-3, were excluded. High specificity and sensitivity for cytomegalovirus status were reported for the classifier.

This CDR3 has 14 amino acids. CDR1 is SGHDT and CDR2 is YYEEEE in the germline V gene. V dropped 2 bases and J dropped 5; count of bases not matched to a gene: 2. PCR was performed using 60 Vbeta and 13 Jbeta primers. The method was immunoSEQ multiplex PCR; TCRdb's version includes in-frame clones alone and lacks a portion of them. The sample lists 150,000 to 200,000 clones; 76% were seen once. Notes on this clone: Its antigen remains unidentified.

The V gene is TRBV5-6, the J gene TRBJ2-1, with 9 bases matching TRBD1. Sequencing was done on a sample of PBMCs. The TCR was taken from a male donor in good health and CMV-seronegative. The CDR3 nucleotides are TGTGCCAGCAGCTTTCGGGACAGGGACAATGAGCAGTTCTTC. Translating it yields CASSFRDRDNEQFF.